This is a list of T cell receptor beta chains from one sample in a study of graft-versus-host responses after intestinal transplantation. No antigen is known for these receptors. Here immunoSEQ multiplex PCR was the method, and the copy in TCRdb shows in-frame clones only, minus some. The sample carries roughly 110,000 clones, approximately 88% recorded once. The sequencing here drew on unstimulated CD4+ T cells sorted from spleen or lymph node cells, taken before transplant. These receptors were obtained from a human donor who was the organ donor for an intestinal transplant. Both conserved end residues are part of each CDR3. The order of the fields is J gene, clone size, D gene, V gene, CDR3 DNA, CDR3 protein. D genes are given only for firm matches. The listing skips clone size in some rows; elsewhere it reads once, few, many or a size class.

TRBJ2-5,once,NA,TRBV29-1,TGCAGCGTTGAAAAGACAGTACAAGAGACCCAGTACTTC,CSVEKTVQETQYF
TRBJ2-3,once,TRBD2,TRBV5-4,TGTGCCAGCTCGACGTCGGGGGGGTCCCCCACAGATACGCAGTATTTT,CASSTSGGSPTDTQYF
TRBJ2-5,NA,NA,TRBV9,TGTGCCAGCAGCGTAGGAATCCAAGAGACCCAGTACTTC,CASSVGIQETQYF
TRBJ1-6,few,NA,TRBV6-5,TGTGCCAGCAGTACAGCGATAGCTAATTCACCCCTCCACTTT,CASSTAIANSPLHF
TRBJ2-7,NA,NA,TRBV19,TGTGCCAGTAGGTCGTACACCTACGAGCAGTACTTC,CASRSYTYEQYF
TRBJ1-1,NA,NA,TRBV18,TGTGCCAGCTCACCAGGACCGCAGAACACTGAAGCTTTCTTT,CASSPGPQNTEAFF
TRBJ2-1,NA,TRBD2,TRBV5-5,TGTGCCAGCAGCTTCCGACCCCCCGGCGGGGGCAATGAGCAGTTCTTC,CASSFRPPGGGNEQFF
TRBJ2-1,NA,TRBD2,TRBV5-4,TGTGCCAGCAGCTTGGCTAGCGGGGCCTCCTACAATGAGCAGTTCTTC,CASSLASGASYNEQFF
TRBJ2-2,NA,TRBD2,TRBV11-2,TGTGCCAGCAGCTTAGATGGGAGGGCCACCGGGGAGCTGTTTTTT,CASSLDGRATGELFF
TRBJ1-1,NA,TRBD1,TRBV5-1,TGCGCCAGCAGCTTCGGAGACAGGGCCACTGAAGCTTTCTTT,CASSFGDRATEAFF
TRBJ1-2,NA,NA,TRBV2,TGTGCCAGCAGTGAGGAGGGGAGGGGAAACTATGGCTACACCTTC,CASSEEGRGNYGYTF
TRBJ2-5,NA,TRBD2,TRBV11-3,TGTGCCAGCAGCTTGGGTCTGAGCGGGAGGGATCAAGAGACCCAGTACTTC,CASSLGLSGRDQETQYF
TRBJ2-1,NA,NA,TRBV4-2,TGTGCCAGCAGCCCAGAGGCTCCCCGTAGGTGGTACAATGAGCAGTTCTTC,CASSPEAPRRWYNEQFF
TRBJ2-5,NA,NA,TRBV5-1,TGCGCCAGCAGCTTGGAACCGGGCCTCGGGACCCAGTACTTC,CASSLEPGLGTQYF
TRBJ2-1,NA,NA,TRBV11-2,TGTGCCAGCAGCTTTCGTAGGGCATCCGGACAGATTTCCTACAATGAGCAGTTCTTC,CASSFRRASGQISYNEQFF
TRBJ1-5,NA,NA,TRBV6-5,TGTGCCAGCAGTGATAAGGGTCAGCCCCAGCATTTT,CASSDKGQPQHF
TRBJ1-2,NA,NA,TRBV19,TGTGCCAGTAGTATTGGTGCAGTCCGACTATATGGCTACACCTTC,CASSIGAVRLYGYTF
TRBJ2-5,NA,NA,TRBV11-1,TGTGCCAGCAGCTTTATGACAGGCGCGCAAGAGACCCAGTACTTC,CASSFMTGAQETQYF
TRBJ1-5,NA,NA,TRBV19,TGTGCCAGTAGTATACGAGGCAGGGTATGGTCGCCCCAGCATTTT,CASSIRGRVWSPQHF
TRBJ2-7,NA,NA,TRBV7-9,TGTGCCAGCAGTCTTCGCGCGGGGACGGCTTCCTACGAGCAGTACTTC,CASSLRAGTASYEQYF
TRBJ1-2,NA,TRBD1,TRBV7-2,TGTGCCAGCAGCCCGGGACAGATATATGGCTACACCTTC,CASSPGQIYGYTF
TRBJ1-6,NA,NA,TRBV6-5,TGTGCCAGCAGTTACGAAGGGGGTTCACCCCTCCACTTT,CASSYEGGSPLHF